This TCR beta chain is from a study of beta chain features in type 1 diabetes. Whole-study results and caveats: TCRB CDR3 length was moderately but significantly reduced in all four CD4+ subsets of Type 1 diabetes patients.

The length of the CDR3 is 15 residues. Germline assignment: CDR1 MNHEY and CDR2 SVGAGI. Deletions cut 6 bases from V and 5 bases from J, with 20 bases between. This clone came up a few times. Its target is not known. Sequenced material consisted of expressed TCRB transcripts (all of the isolated RNA was reverse transcribed). The assay was immunoSEQ multiplex PCR, and TCRdb's table has in-frame clones only and misses some. In the table there are 970,000 or so clones, about a sixth of which are singletons. V and J are TRBV6-5 and TRBJ2-7; unclear D gene. Sequencing input: naive CD4+ T cells from blood. The origin of this receptor is a woman under 30 in good health. CDR3 bases: TGTGCCAGCAGAAGTACCGCCGTTTTGGAGAACGAGCAGTACTTC. Amino acids: CASRSTAVLENEQYF.